These 27 T cell receptor beta chains originate from one sample sequenced in a study of T cells in localized non-small cell lung cancer. Profiled with immunoSEQ multiplex PCR; TCRdb holds only in-frame clones, not every one. The sample lists approximately 81,000 clones; more than 75% were seen once. Sequencing used peripheral blood, obtained before any cancer treatment. Source of these receptors: a woman aged 35-70 years with stage I squamous cell lung carcinoma.

This clone was seen a few times. The chain has TRBV19 and TRBJ1-1, with D maybe TRBD1 (5 bases). CDR3 length equals 14 residues. Germline CDR1 reads LNHDA; CDR2 reads SQIVND (reference sequence). Trimming took 9 bases from V and 5 from J, leaving 19 bases between them. The CDR3: CASNPGGEKTEAFF. Here the CDR3 DNA reads TGTGCCAGCAACCCTGGGGGGGAAAAGACTGAAGCTTTCTTT.

This rearrangement joins TRBV5-1 to TRBJ1-2; no definite D call. CDR1 and CDR2 from the germline V gene are SGHRS and YFSETQ. Trimming removed 0 bases at V and 4 bases at J, with 4 bases between. This CDR3 comprises 12 residues. The CDR3 nucleotides are TGCGCCAGCAGCTTGGGGCGCTATGGCTACACCTTC. Translation: CASSLGRYGYTF.

The V gene is TRBV18, the J gene TRBJ1-2; D ambiguous. The CDR3 runs to 14 residues. Trimming took off 4 bases at V and 1 base at J, with 10 bases between the two ends. Germline CDR1 KGHSH, CDR2 LQKENI. CDR3 coding DNA: TGTGCCAGCTCACGCGACGAGCTTAACTATGGCTACACCTTC. Amino acid sequence: CASSRDELNYGYTF. The complete variable domain, with remaining parts taken from reference TRBV18 and TRBJ1-2, reads NAGVMQNPRHLVRRRGQEARLRCSPMKGHSHVYWYRQLPEEGLKFMVYLQKENIIDESGMPKERFSAEFPKEGPSILRIQQVVRGDSAAYFCASSRDELNYGYTFGSGTRLTVV.

The V gene is TRBV28, the J gene TRBJ1-1; 8 bases map to TRBD1. Germline V gene lookup returns CDR1 MDHEN and CDR2 SYDVKM. CDR3 length: 14 residues. The ends lost 6 bases at V and 9 bases at J; junction bases unmatched: 12. The CDR3 protein is CASSPPGQAQKAFF. As DNA, the CDR3 is TGTGCCAGCAGCCCTCCGGGACAGGCCCAGAAAGCTTTCTTT.

The chain combines TRBV14 with TRBJ1-4; no clear D. CDR3 size: 11 residues. The V end lost 3 bases, the J end lost 10 bases, and 6 bases lay between the germline ends. Looked up from germline, CDR1 is SGHDN and CDR2 is FVKESK. The CDR3: CASSQIGKLFF. The CDR3 DNA sequence: TGTGCCAGCAGCCAGATCGGAAAACTGTTTTTT.

The V call is TRBV29-1, the J call TRBJ2-5; 7 bases align to TRBD2. CDR1 is SQVTM and CDR2 is ANQGSEA in the germline V gene. The CDR3 consists of 12 residues. After removal of 4 bases from V and 3 bases from J, the junction contained 2 bases not matched to a gene. The CDR3 is CSVVAGEETQYF. The DNA of the CDR3 is TGCAGCGTTGTGGCGGGAGAAGAGACCCAGTACTTC.

The rearrangement links TRBV5-4 to TRBJ1-1; no definite D call. Per the germline V gene, CDR1 is SGHNT and CDR2 is YYREEE (reference sequence). The CDR3 contains 15 residues. The V gene lost 0 bases and the J gene lost 3 bases, with 12 bases spanning the gap. DNA for the CDR3: TGTGCCAGCAGCTTGGGTGGATTAAAATACACTGAAGCTTTCTTT. Amino acid sequence: CASSLGGLKYTEAFF.

In this sample, this clone turned up once. Here the CDR3 reads CASGSHLGVYSNQPQHF. The CDR3 nucleotides are TGTGCTAGTGGTTCCCATCTAGGGGTCTATAGCAATCAGCCCCAGCATTTT. This chain connects TRBV12-5 to TRBJ1-5; tentative D call: TRBD1 (5 bases). This CDR3 contains 17 residues. Germline CDR1 and CDR2: LGHNT and FRNRAP. Trimming took 4 bases from V and 0 from J, leaving 16 bases between them.

The chain carries TRBV9 and TRBJ1-1; possibly TRBD1 for D (5 bases). Trimming took 8 bases from V and 5 from J, leaving 19 bases between them. The CDR3 totals 14 residues. Germline V gene sequence: CDR1 SGDLS, CDR2 YYNGEE. The CDR3 coding sequence is TGTGCCAGTCAATCAGGAGGGGACTATACTGAAGCTTTCTTT. Translating it yields CASQSGGDYTEAFF.

CDR3 coding DNA: TGTGCCAGCAGCTTAGCACTAGCGGGGGGTCAAGAGACCCAGTACTTC. Translating gives CASSLALAGGQETQYF. The V call is TRBV7-9, the J call TRBJ2-5; the match to TRBD2 covers 12 bases. V shed 0 bases, J shed 2 bases, and the junction held 1 base outside the gene matches. The length of the CDR3 is 16 residues. In germline, CDR1 is SEHNR, CDR2 FQNEAQ (reference sequence). The complete variable domain, with remaining parts taken from reference TRBV7-9 and TRBJ2-5, reads DTGVSQNPRHKITKRGQNVTFRCDPISEHNRLYWYRQTLGQGPEFLTYFQNEAQLEKSRLLSDRFSAERPKGSFSTLEIQRTEQGDSAMYLCASSLALAGGQETQYFGPGTRLLVL.

V is TRBV18 and J is TRBJ1-2, with 7 bases aligning to TRBD1. The CDR3 contains 15 residues. V trimming: 2 bases; J trimming: 2 bases; junction bases outside the gene matches: 5. Germline-derived CDR1 and CDR2 are KGHSH and LQKENI. As DNA, the CDR3 is TGTGCCAGCTCACCATCGAGGGGGCCCAACTATGGCTACACCTTC. It yields the protein CASSPSRGPNYGYTF.

The rearrangement joins TRBV6-6 to TRBJ1-4; D not certain. The V gene's germline CDR1 is MNHNY and CDR2 SVGAGI (reference sequence). The CDR3 sequence is 13 residues long. The V end was cut by 2 bases, the J end by 8 bases, with 9 bases between. CDR3 DNA: TGTGCCAGCAGTTACGGGGTACGGGAAAAACTGTTTTTT. Its protein product is CASSYGVREKLFF.

The V and J genes are TRBV5-6 and TRBJ2-3; 13 nucleotides match TRBD2. V gave up 1 base and J gave up 6 bases; unmatched junction bases: 2. The CDR3 is 15 residues long. CDR1 is SGHDT, CDR2 YYEEEE, per germline. Here the CDR3 reads CASSLTSGGEDTQYF. The CDR3 nucleotides are TGTGCCAGCAGCTTGACTAGCGGGGGGGAGGATACGCAGTATTTT.

This clone was seen only a few times. This chain connects TRBV27 to TRBJ2-1, with 7 positions matching TRBD1. The trim removed 5 bases at V and 4 bases at J, leaving 2 bases unmatched. There are 13 residues in the CDR3. Germline CDR1 MNHEY, CDR2 SMNVEV (reference sequence). In DNA form, the CDR3 reads TGTGCCAGCAGTAGACAGGGATACAATGAGCAGTTCTTC. Protein product: CASSRQGYNEQFF.

The chain uses TRBV7-9 and TRBJ2-7; the match to TRBD2 covers 7 bases. Per germline, CDR1 SEHNR and CDR2 FQNEAQ (reference sequence). The CDR3 has 13 amino acids. Trimming removed 4 bases from V and 2 bases from J; junction bases left unmatched: 2. The CDR3 spells CASSSGTTYEQYF. CDR3 nucleotide sequence: TGTGCCAGCAGCTCCGGGACTACCTACGAGCAGTACTTC.

The chain joins TRBV6-1 to TRBJ1-5, with no clear D. Germline CDR1 is MNHNS and CDR2 is SASEGT. Between the trimmed V and J ends, which lost 4 bases and 2 bases, there was a span of 9 bases. The length of the CDR3 is 14 residues. The CDR3, as DNA: TGTGCCAGCAGTGCCTCCAGAGGCAATCAGCCCCAGCATTTT. It encodes CASSASRGNQPQHF.

The gene calls are TRBV5-1 and TRBJ1-1; D may be TRBD1 (5 bases). Germline CDR1 SGHRS, CDR2 YFSETQ. The length of the CDR3 is 14 residues. V was cut by 0 bases and J by 6 bases, with 12 bases left in between. The CDR3 DNA sequence: TGCGCCAGCAGCTTGGAAGTGGGGGAGGCTGAAGCTTTCTTT. Residues: CASSLEVGEAEAFF.

J is TRBJ2-1 and V is TRBV6-6; D uncertain. Germline V gene data show CDR1 as MNHNY and CDR2 as SVGAGI (reference sequence). V dropped 5 bases and J dropped 3 bases, with 5 bases sitting between them. The CDR3 runs to 12 residues. The CDR3 is CASSRNYNEQFF. The CDR3, as DNA: TGTGCCAGCAGTAGGAACTACAATGAGCAGTTCTTC.

This clone occurred a few times. The chain employs TRBV6-1 and TRBJ1-3; TRBD1 is a possible D gene (5 bases). The germline V gene has CDR1 MNHNS and CDR2 SASEGT. V lost 0 bases and J 0 bases, leaving 9 bases between the germline ends. This CDR3 region has 16 residues. CDR3 residues: CASSEAWGPSGNTIYF. The CDR3 nucleotides read TGTGCCAGCAGTGAAGCTTGGGGACCCTCTGGAAACACCATATATTTT.

This chain uses TRBV6-5 with TRBJ1-2; D uncertain. Germline CDR1 MNHEY, CDR2 SVGAGI. The CDR3 loop spans 15 amino acids. Trimming pared 4 bases from V and 0 bases from J, leaving 12 bases between. The CDR3 here is CASSLELTTNYGYTF. CDR3 nucleotides: TGTGCCAGCAGTTTGGAGCTAACCACTAACTATGGCTACACCTTC.

V usage is TRBV9 and J usage is TRBJ1-6; no firm D call. Trimming stripped 3 bases from V and 7 bases from J, with 14 bases between. Germline V gene data show CDR1 as SGDLS and CDR2 as YYNGEE. The CDR3 contains 15 residues. The CDR3 DNA sequence: TGTGCCAGCAGCGCGAGTACAGCGAAGAATTCACCCCTCCACTTT. This gives the protein CASSASTAKNSPLHF.

This rearrangement joins TRBV6-5 to TRBJ2-3; D is unclear. Trimming pared 4 bases from V and 1 base from J, leaving 3 bases between. The CDR3 covers 12 residues. Looked up from germline, CDR1 is MNHEY and CDR2 is SVGAGI. The CDR3 coding sequence is TGTGCCAGCAGTTGGGGCACAGATACGCAGTATTTT. Translation gives CASSWGTDTQYF.

This clone showed up just once. V usage is TRBV7-8 and J usage is TRBJ1-6; D not certain. V was cut by 2 bases and J by 8 bases, with 4 bases left in between. Germline-derived CDR1 and CDR2 are SGHVS and FQNEAQ. CDR3 size: 12 residues. For the CDR3, the DNA is TGTGCCAGCAGCTTAAACCATTCACCCCTCCACTTT. This codes for CASSLNHSPLHF.

Details on this clone: This may arise from a read error, as a much more abundant clone is one base away. In the same sample, other DNA sequences code for this CDR3. DNA for the CDR3: TGTGCCAGCAGCCCGGGACTAGCGCTCGAACAGTACTTC. Residues: CASSPGLALEQYF. The chain uses TRBV5-4 and TRBJ2-7; 10 bases map to TRBD2. Trimming cost V 4 bases and J 10 bases; bases outside gene matches: 8. Germline CDR1 SGHNT, CDR2 YYREEE (reference sequence). The CDR3 has 13 residues.

The gene calls are TRBV6-1 and TRBJ2-3; weak D call: TRBD2 (5 bases). The germline V gene has CDR1 MNHNS and CDR2 SASEGT. Trimming left V 6 bases short and J 2 bases short, with 9 bases between. The CDR3 contains 13 residues. CDR3 DNA sequence: TGTGCCAGCAGGTCGGACTCCACAGATACGCAGTATTTT. Translating gives CASRSDSTDTQYF.

This clone was counted a single time. The chain uses TRBV6-6 and TRBJ1-5; no firm D call. The germline CDR1 and CDR2 sequences are MNHNY and SVGAGI (reference sequence). CDR3 length: 14 residues. With 2 bases removed from V and 5 bases from J, the gap between germline ends came to 10 bases. This chain's CDR3 is CASSYGVGHQPQHF. CDR3 DNA: TGTGCCAGCAGTTACGGGGTCGGCCATCAGCCCCAGCATTTT.

The V gene is TRBV6-1, the J gene TRBJ1-1; possible D gene TRBD1, 6 bases. In germline, CDR1 is MNHNS, CDR2 SASEGT. Trimming took 3 bases from V and 11 from J, leaving 10 bases between them. The CDR3 covers 11 residues. DNA of the CDR3: TGTGCCAGCAGTGAGGACAGCCCGGCTTTCTTT. Translating gives CASSEDSPAFF.